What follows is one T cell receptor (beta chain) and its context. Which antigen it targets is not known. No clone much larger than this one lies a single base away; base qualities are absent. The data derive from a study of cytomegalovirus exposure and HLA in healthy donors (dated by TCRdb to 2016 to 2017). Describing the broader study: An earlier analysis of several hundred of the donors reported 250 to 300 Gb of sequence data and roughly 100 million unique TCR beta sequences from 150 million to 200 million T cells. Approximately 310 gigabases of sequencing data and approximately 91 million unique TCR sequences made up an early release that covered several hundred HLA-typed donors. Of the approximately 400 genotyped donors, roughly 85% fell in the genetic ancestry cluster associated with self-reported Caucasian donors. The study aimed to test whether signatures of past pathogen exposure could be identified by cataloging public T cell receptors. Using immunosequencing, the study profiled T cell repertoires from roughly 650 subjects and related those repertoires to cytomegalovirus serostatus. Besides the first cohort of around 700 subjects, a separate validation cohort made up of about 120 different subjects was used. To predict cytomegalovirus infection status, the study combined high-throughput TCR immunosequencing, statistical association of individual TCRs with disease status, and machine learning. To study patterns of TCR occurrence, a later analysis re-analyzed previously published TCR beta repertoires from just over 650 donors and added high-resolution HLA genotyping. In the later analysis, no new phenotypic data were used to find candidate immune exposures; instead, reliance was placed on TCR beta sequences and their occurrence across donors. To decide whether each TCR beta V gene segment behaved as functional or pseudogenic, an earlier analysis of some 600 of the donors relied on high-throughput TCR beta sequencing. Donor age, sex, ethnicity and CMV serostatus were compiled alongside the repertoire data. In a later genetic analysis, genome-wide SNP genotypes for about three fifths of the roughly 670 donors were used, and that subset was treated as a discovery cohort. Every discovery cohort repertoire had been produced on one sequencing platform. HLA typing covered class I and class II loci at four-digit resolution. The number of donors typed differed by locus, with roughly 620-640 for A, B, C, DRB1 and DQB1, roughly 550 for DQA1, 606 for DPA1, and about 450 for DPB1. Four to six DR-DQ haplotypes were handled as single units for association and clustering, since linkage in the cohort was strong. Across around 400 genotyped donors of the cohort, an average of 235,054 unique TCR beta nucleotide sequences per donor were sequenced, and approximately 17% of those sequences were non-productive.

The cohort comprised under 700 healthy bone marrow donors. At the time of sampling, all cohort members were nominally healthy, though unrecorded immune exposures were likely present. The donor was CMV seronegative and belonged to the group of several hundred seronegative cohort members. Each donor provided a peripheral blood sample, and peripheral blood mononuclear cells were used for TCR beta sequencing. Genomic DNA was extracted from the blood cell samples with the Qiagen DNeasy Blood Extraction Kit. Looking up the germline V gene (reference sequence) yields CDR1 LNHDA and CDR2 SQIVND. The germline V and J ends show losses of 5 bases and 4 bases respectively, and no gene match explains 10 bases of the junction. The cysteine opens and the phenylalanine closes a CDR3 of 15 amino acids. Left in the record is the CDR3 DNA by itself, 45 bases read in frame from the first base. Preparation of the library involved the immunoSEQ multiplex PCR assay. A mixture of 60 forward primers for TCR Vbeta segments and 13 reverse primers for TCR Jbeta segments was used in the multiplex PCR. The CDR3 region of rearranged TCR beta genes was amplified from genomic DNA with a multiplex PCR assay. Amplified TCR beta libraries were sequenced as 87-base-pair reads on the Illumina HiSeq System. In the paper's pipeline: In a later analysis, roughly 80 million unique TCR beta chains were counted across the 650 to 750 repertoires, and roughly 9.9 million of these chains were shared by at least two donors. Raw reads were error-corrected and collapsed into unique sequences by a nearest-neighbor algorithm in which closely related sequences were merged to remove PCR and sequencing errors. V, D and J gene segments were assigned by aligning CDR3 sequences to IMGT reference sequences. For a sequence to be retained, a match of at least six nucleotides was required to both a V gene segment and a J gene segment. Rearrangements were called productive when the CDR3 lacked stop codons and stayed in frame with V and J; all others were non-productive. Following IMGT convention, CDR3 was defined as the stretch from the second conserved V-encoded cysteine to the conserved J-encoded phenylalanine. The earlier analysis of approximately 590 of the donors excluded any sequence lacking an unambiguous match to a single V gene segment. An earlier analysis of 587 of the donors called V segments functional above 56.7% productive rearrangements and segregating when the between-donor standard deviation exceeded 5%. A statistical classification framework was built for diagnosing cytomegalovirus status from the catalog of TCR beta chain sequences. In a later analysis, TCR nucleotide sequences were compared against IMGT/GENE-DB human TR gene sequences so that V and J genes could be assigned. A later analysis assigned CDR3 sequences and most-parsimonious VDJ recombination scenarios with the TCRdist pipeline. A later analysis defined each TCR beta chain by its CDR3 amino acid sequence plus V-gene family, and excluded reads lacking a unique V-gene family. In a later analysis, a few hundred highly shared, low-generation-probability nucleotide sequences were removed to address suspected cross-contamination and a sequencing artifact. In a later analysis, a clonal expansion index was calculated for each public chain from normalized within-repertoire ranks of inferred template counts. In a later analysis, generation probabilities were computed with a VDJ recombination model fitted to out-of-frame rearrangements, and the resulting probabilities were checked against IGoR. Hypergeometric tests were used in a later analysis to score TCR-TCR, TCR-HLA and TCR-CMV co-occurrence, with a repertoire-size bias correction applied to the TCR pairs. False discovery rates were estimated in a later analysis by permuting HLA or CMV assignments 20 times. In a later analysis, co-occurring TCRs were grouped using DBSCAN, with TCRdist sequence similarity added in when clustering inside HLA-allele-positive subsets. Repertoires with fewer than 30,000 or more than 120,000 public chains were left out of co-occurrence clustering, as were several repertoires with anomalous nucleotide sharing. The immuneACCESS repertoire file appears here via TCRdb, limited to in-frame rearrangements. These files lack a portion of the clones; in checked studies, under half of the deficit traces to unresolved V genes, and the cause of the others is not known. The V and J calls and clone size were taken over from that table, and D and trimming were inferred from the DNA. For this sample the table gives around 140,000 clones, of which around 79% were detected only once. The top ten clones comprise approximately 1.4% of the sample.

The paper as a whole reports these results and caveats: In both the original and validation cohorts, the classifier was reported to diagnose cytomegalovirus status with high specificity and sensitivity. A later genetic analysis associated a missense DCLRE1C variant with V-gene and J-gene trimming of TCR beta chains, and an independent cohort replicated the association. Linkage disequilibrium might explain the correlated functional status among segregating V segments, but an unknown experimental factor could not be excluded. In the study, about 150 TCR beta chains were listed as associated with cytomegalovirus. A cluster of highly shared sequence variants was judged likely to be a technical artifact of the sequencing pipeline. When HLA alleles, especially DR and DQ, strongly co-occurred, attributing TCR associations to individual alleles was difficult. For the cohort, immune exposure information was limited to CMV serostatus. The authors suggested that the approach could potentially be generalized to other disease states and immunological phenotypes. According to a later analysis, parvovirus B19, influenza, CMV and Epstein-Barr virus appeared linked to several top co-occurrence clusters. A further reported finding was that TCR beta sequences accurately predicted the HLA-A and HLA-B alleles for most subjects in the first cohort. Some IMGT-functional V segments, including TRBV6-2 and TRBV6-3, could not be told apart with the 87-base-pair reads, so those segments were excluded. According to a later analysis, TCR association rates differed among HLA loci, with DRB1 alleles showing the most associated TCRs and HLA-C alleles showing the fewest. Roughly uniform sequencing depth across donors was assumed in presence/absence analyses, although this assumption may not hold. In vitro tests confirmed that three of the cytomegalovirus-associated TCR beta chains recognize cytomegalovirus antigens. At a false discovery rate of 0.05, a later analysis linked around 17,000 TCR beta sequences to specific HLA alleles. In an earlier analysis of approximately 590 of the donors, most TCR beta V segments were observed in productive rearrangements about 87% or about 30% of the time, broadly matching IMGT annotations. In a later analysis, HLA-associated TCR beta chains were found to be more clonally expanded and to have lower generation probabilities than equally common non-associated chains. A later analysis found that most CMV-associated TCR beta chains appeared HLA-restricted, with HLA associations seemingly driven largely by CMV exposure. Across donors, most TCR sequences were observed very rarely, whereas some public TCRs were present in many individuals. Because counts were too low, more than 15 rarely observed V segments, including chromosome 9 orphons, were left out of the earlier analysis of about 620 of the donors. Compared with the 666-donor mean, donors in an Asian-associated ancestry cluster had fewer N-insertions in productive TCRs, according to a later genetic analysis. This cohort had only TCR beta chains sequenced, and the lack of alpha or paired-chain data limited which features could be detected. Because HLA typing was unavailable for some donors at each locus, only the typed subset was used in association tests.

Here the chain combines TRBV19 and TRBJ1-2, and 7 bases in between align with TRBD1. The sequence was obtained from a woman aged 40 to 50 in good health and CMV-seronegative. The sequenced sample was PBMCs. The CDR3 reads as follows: CASSARGDSIYGYTF. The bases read TGTGCCAGTAGTGCCCGAGGGGACAGTATCTATGGCTACACCTTC.